This TCR beta chain was obtained from a study of cytomegalovirus exposure and HLA in healthy donors. The V gene's germline CDR1 is MGHRA and CDR2 YSYEKL. Trimming removed 1 base from V and 11 bases from J, with 14 bases in between. The CDR3 runs to 13 residues. The repertoire was sequenced with immunoSEQ multiplex PCR; TCRdb's copy has only in-frame clones and lacks some. The sample contains 300,000 to 400,000 clones, roughly 90% of which appear only once. This clone appeared once. The antigen remains undetermined. General study points: The study designated 164 TCR beta chains cytomegalovirus-associated.

This chain connects TRBV4-1 to TRBJ1-1; D uncertain. The sequencing sample was made of PBMCs. The clonotype was recovered from a woman under 30 in good health and CMV-seronegative. The CDR3 coding sequence is TGCGCCAGCAGCCAAGTTTCCGCGGCGGGGGCTTTCTTT. Protein sequence: CASSQVSAAGAFF.